This TCR beta chain was captured in a study of blood T cell repertoires in COVID-19. Overall study context: Both acute and convalescent COVID-19 samples were obtained from the United States, Italy and Spain. T cells, B-cell-depleted T cells, or PBMCs provided the cDNA or gDNA that served as material.

About this clone itself: This specimen includes other DNA sequences encoding the same CDR3.

Methods used by the authors: Researchers report that nucleated cell counts were estimated from reference gene primer amplification. TCRdb's copy holds only in-frame clones and misses some; the assay was immunoSEQ multiplex PCR. V, J and clone size derive from that table, while D and trimming were established from the DNA sequence. The profile shows tens of thousands of clones, 84% of them singletons. Germline values: CDR1 KGHSH, CDR2 LQKENI. There are 13 residues in the CDR3. Trimming pared 2 bases from V and 3 bases from J, leaving 7 bases between. V gene TRBV18 combines with J gene TRBJ1-2; a weak D match, TRBD1 (6 bases). The TCR was taken from a human donor in a cohort sampled during active COVID-19. Material for sequencing was peripheral blood. CDR3 DNA sequence: TGTGCCAGCTCACCAAACAGGGACTATGGCTACACCTTC. This translates into CASSPNRDYGYTF.